This TCR beta chain came from a study of cytomegalovirus exposure and HLA in healthy donors. PCR primers comprised 60 Vbeta and 13 Jbeta primers. Profiled with immunoSEQ multiplex PCR; TCRdb holds only in-frame clones, not every one. In total, the table holds 100,000 to 150,000 clones. This CDR3 spans 14 amino acids. The trim removed 5 bases at V and 5 bases at J, leaving 8 bases unmatched. CDR1 is GTSNPN and CDR2 is SVGIG in the germline V gene (reference sequence). The material sequenced was PBMCs. The TCR sequence derives from a man in his late teens or twenties in good health and CMV-seronegative. The chain joins TRBV30 to TRBJ1-1; the match to TRBD1 covers 10 bases. CDR3 in amino acids: CAWDDRGRGTEAFF. In DNA, the CDR3 is TGTGCCTGGGACGACAGGGGGCGCGGGACTGAAGCTTTCTTT.